The 31 T cell receptor beta chains listed next were all sequenced from one sample in a study of shared clonotypes between healthy human individuals. Positively selected for CCR7, the CD45RO-negative cells used as naive CD8 cells excluded terminally differentiated effector memory CD45RA+ cells. This table comes from immunoSEQ multiplex PCR, and its TCRdb copy is limited to in-frame clones, with some not included. Here the sample spans about 590,000 clones, roughly 95% being singletons. Specimen: naive CD8+ T cells sorted from blood. The receptors stem from a woman aged 25 to 39 in good health.

The chain uses TRBV9 and TRBJ2-1, with 9 bases aligning to TRBD2. The germline V gene has CDR1 SGDLS and CDR2 YYNGEE. J was trimmed by 9 bases and V by 5 bases; bases with no gene match: 9. CDR3 length: 14 amino acids. The CDR3 is CASSGLAGDAEQFF. Written as DNA, the CDR3 is TGTGCCAGCAGTGGATTAGCGGGAGACGCTGAGCAGTTCTTC.

The V call is TRBV27, the J call TRBJ2-6; maybe TRBD2 (6 bases). The V and J ends lost 7 bases and 2 bases respectively, with 12 bases between them. The germline gives CDR1 MNHEY, CDR2 SMNVEV (reference sequence). This CDR3 contains 15 residues. CDR3 region: CASKIGGAGANVLTF. CDR3 in DNA: TGTGCCAGCAAGATAGGAGGGGCTGGGGCCAACGTCCTGACTTTC. Full variable domain (rest looked up from reference TRBV27 and TRBJ2-6): EAQVTQNPRYLITVTGKKLTVTCSQNMNHEYMSWYRQDPGLGLRQIYYSMNVEVTDKGDVPEGYKVSRKEKRNFPLILESPSPNQTSLYFCASKIGGAGANVLTFGAGSRLTVL.

The gene calls are TRBV27 and TRBJ2-1, with 9 nucleotides matching TRBD2. Trimming took 4 bases from V and 0 from J; bases not matched to a gene: 1. CDR1 and CDR2 (germline): MNHEY, SMNVEV (reference sequence). The CDR3 consists of 15 residues. The CDR3 is CASSSSGASYNEQFF. In nucleotides, the CDR3 is TGTGCCAGCAGTTCTAGCGGGGCCTCCTACAATGAGCAGTTCTTC.

This rearrangement joins TRBV18 to TRBJ2-6; 10 bases align to TRBD1. The CDR3 has 18 amino acids. J was trimmed by 4 bases and V by 6 bases; bases with no gene match: 12. The germline V gene has CDR1 KGHSH and CDR2 LQKENI. The CDR3 DNA sequence: TGTGCCAGCTCCCACATGGCGGGACAGGGGACCGGGGCCAACGTCCTGACTTTC. As protein: CASSHMAGQGTGANVLTF. Full variable domain (missing parts from reference TRBV18 and TRBJ2-6): NAGVMQNPRHLVRRRGQEARLRCSPMKGHSHVYWYRQLPEEGLKFMVYLQKENIIDESGMPKERFSAEFPKEGPSILRIQQVVRGDSAAYFCASSHMAGQGTGANVLTFGAGSRLTVL.

The V gene is TRBV29-1, the J gene TRBJ2-1; D is uncertain. The V end was cut by 5 bases, the J end by 8 bases, with 10 bases between. The CDR3 sequence is 11 residues long. Germline V gene sequence: CDR1 SQVTM, CDR2 ANQGSEA. CDR3 DNA sequence: TGCAGCGTTCAAAAAGAATATGAGCAGTTCTTC. This codes for CSVQKEYEQFF.

This chain joins TRBV27 and TRBJ2-7, with D possibly being TRBD1 (6 bases). Between the trimmed V and J ends, which lost 7 bases and 0 bases, there was a span of 13 bases. The CDR3 loop spans 14 amino acids. CDR1 and CDR2 from the germline V gene are MNHEY and SMNVEV (reference sequence). The CDR3 spells CASKVQGFSYEQYF. CDR3 nucleotide sequence: TGTGCCAGCAAGGTACAGGGTTTCTCCTACGAGCAGTACTTC.

This rearrangement joins TRBV7-9 to TRBJ2-3; a possible D gene is TRBD2 (6 bases). The CDR3 extends over 15 amino acids. With 8 bases removed from V and 3 bases from J, the gap between germline ends came to 18 bases. Germline V gene sequence: CDR1 SEHNR, CDR2 FQNEAQ (reference sequence). The CDR3 region is CASGRVEGNTDTQYF. The CDR3 DNA sequence: TGTGCCAGCGGTCGGGTGGAGGGTAATACAGATACGCAGTATTTT.

CDR3 amino acids: CASSQRRGPQETQYF. CDR3 nucleotide sequence: TGCGCCAGCAGCCAACGGCGGGGGCCCCAAGAGACCCAGTACTTC. This chain links TRBV4-1 with TRBJ2-5; perhaps TRBD2 as D (7 bases). From germline, CDR1 is MGHRA and CDR2 YSYEKL. The CDR3 totals 15 residues. Trimming pared 2 bases from V and 1 base from J, leaving 11 bases between.

This clone was counted once. The chain combines TRBV18 with TRBJ2-7; D is possibly TRBD1 (5 bases). CDR1 is KGHSH, CDR2 LQKENI, per germline. The CDR3 length is 15 residues. The V end was cut by 6 bases, the J end by 4 bases, with 19 bases between. CDR3 DNA: TGTGCCAGCTCCTTCCAGGGTCCCCAGCCTTACGAGCAGTACTTC. Residues: CASSFQGPQPYEQYF.

In this sample, this clone turned up once. The V gene is TRBV29-1, the J gene TRBJ2-5; D possibly uses TRBD1 or TRBD2 (5 bases each). In germline, CDR1 is SQVTM, CDR2 ANQGSEA. Trimming stripped 7 bases from V and 5 bases from J, with 17 bases between. This CDR3 has 13 residues. The CDR3: CSAPGRLIETQYF. CDR3 DNA: TGCAGCGCTCCGGGACGATTGATTGAGACCCAGTACTTC.

The rearrangement joins TRBV5-1 to TRBJ2-2, with D perhaps given as TRBD1 or TRBD2 (5 bases each). Trimming took off 4 bases at V and 4 bases at J, with 17 bases between the two ends. CDR3 length: 16 amino acids. The germline V gene encodes CDR1 SGHRS and CDR2 YFSETQ. The CDR3 loop is CASSPGTAASTGELFF. The CDR3, as DNA: TGCGCCAGCAGCCCAGGGACGGCCGCGTCCACCGGGGAGCTGTTTTTT.

The chain uses TRBV27 and TRBJ2-3; D not resolved. The germline CDR1 and CDR2 sequences are MNHEY and SMNVEV (reference sequence). V was clipped by 7 bases and J by 5 bases, with 4 bases between them. The CDR3 consists of 10 residues. The CDR3 nucleotides read TGTGCCAGCATCGGAGATACGCAGTATTTT. Translated, it gives CASIGDTQYF.

The chain is built from TRBV2 and TRBJ2-3; D is undetermined. V was cut by 7 bases and J by 4 bases, with 18 bases left in between. The CDR3 has 15 residues. Germline CDR1 and CDR2: SNHLY and FYNNEI. CDR3: CASKAIRAQADTQYF. CDR3 DNA sequence: TGTGCCAGCAAAGCGATTAGAGCCCAGGCAGATACGCAGTATTTT.

The J gene is TRBJ1-1, the V gene TRBV27; D possibly corresponds to TRBD1 (6 bases). V gave up 5 bases and J gave up 4 bases, with 8 bases separating them. Germline V lookup: CDR1 MNHEY, CDR2 SMNVEV (reference sequence). The CDR3 sequence is 12 residues long. The CDR3 here is CASSQGGTEAFF. As DNA, the CDR3 is TGTGCCAGCAGTCAAGGGGGCACTGAAGCTTTCTTT.

This chain's CDR3 is CASRSTPGEQYF. Written as DNA, the CDR3 is TGTGCCAGCAGGTCGACCCCCGGGGAGCAGTACTTC. The chain recombines TRBV11-2 with TRBJ2-7, with unresolved D. Trimming cost V 6 bases and J 7 bases, with 13 bases left between them. There are 12 residues in the CDR3. Germline V gene sequence: CDR1 SGHAT, CDR2 FQNNGV.

A note on this clone: Other DNA sequences in this specimen translate into the identical CDR3. J is TRBJ2-1 and V is TRBV29-1, with 9 bases lining up with TRBD2. The CDR3 is 14 amino acids. Losses at the gene ends were 3 bases for V and 0 bases for J; bases not matched to a gene: 0. Per germline, CDR1 SQVTM and CDR2 ANQGSEA. CDR3 in DNA: TGCAGCGTTGATAGCGGGAGCTCCTACAATGAGCAGTTCTTC. Protein: CSVDSGSSYNEQFF.

The chain is built from TRBV27 and TRBJ2-5; 13 bases map to TRBD2. Judging by the DNA end, TRBJ2-7 fits better; the J call may be wrong. CDR1 MNHEY and CDR2 SMNVEV come from the germline V gene (reference sequence). This CDR3 is built from 15 residues. CDR3 DNA sequence: TGTGCCAGCAGCATCACTAGCGGGAGGGTCTACGAGCAGTACTTC. Protein product: CASSITSGRVYEQYF.

The rearrangement joins TRBV5-6 to TRBJ2-1; TRBD2 matches at 10 bases. Trimming at V came to 2 bases and at J to 5 bases, leaving 7 bases not matched to a gene. The CDR3 sequence is 16 residues long. Per germline, CDR1 SGHDT and CDR2 YYEEEE. The CDR3 region is CASSLGAGGFDNEQFF. The CDR3 nucleotides read TGTGCCAGCAGCTTAGGAGCGGGAGGGTTTGACAATGAGCAGTTCTTC.

The chain couples TRBV7-9 to TRBJ1-5; D is perhaps TRBD1 (6 bases). Germline CDR1 SEHNR, CDR2 FQNEAQ (reference sequence). The CDR3 is made up of 13 amino acids. V lost 8 bases to trimming and J lost 3 bases, with 11 bases between them. As DNA, the CDR3 is TGTGCCAGCGGGGGGGGCTCCAATCAGCCCCAGCATTTT. It specifies CASGGGSNQPQHF.

V and J are TRBV15 and TRBJ2-1; 9 bases agree with TRBD2. V trimming: 0 bases; J trimming: 5 bases; junction bases outside the gene matches: 8. The CDR3 extends over 17 amino acids. Germline CDR1 LNHNV, CDR2 YYDKDF (reference sequence). The CDR3 sequence: CATSRDLTSGPNNEQFF. CDR3 bases: TGTGCCACCAGCAGAGATCTTACTAGCGGGCCTAACAATGAGCAGTTCTTC.

This clone has only one observation. Other DNA variants within this sample encode the same CDR3. The V call is TRBV2, the J call TRBJ2-1; D is unclear. There are 12 residues in the CDR3. CDR1 and CDR2 from the germline V gene are SNHLY and FYNNEI. Deletions cut 3 bases from V and 4 bases from J, with 4 bases between. CDR3 region: CASSDSYNEQFF. CDR3 DNA: TGTGCCAGCAGTGACAGTTACAATGAGCAGTTCTTC.

This sequence joins TRBV13 and TRBJ2-5; 8 bases agree with TRBD2. CDR3 size: 16 residues. J was trimmed by 2 bases and V by 6 bases; bases with no gene match: 11. Germline CDR1 and CDR2: PRHDT and FYEKMQ (reference sequence). CDR3: CASRPSGSPLQETQYF. CDR3 in DNA: TGTGCCAGCAGGCCCAGCGGGAGCCCTCTACAAGAGACCCAGTACTTC.

The chain has TRBV7-2 and TRBJ2-7; 12 nucleotides match TRBD2. CDR1 is SGHTA, CDR2 FQGNSA, per germline. V shed 5 bases and J 5 bases; nucleotides not matched to a gene: 7. The CDR3 has 15 amino acids. The CDR3 is CASSRKTSGSHEQYF. For the CDR3, the DNA is TGTGCCAGCAGCCGAAAGACTAGCGGGAGCCACGAGCAGTACTTC. Supplemented by reference TRBV7-2 and TRBJ2-7, the full variable domain reads GAGVSQSPSNKVTEKGKDVELRCDPISGHTALYWYRQSLGQGLEFLIYFQGNSAPDKSGLPSDRFSAERTGGSVSTLTIQRTQQEDSAVYLCASSRKTSGSHEQYFGPGTRLTVT.

The J gene is TRBJ2-7, the V gene TRBV6-1; 10 positions agree with TRBD2. The J segment lost 4 bases and the V segment lost 7 bases, leaving 10 bases of the junction unmatched. Germline V lookup: CDR1 MNHNS, CDR2 SASEGT. CDR3 size: 15 residues. The CDR3 DNA sequence: TGTGCCAGCACTCCCCCAGCGGGAGGGCGGTACGAGCAGTACTTC. Encoded protein: CASTPPAGGRYEQYF.

A remark on this clone: Other DNA sequences in the sample encode the same CDR3. V is TRBV29-1 and J is TRBJ2-1; tentative D call: TRBD2 (5 bases). V lost 4 bases, J lost 7 bases, and 5 bases lay in between. The germline V gene encodes CDR1 SQVTM and CDR2 ANQGSEA. This CDR3 spans 10 amino acids. In DNA form, the CDR3 reads TGCAGCGTTGGAGGGAATGAGCAGTTCTTC. It yields the protein CSVGGNEQFF.

The V call is TRBV9, the J call TRBJ2-7; a weak D match, TRBD1 (6 bases). Trimming stripped 9 bases from V and 2 bases from J, with 18 bases between. The germline V gene encodes CDR1 SGDLS and CDR2 YYNGEE. This CDR3 is 14 amino acids long. The CDR3 spells CAKATRDTPYEQYF. The CDR3 nucleotides read TGTGCCAAGGCGACCCGGGACACCCCCTACGAGCAGTACTTC.

The V gene is TRBV6-1, the J gene TRBJ1-4, with 8 positions matching TRBD1. Germline V gives CDR1 MNHNS, CDR2 SASEGT. V was clipped by 4 bases and J by 0 bases; unmatched bases: 4. The CDR3 runs to 16 residues. The CDR3, as DNA: TGTGCCAGCAGTGCCGGGACAGGATCAACTAATGAAAAACTGTTTTTT. It yields the protein CASSAGTGSTNEKLFF.

V is TRBV29-1 and J is TRBJ2-3; 14 bases align to TRBD2. The CDR3 has 16 residues. V shed 7 bases, J shed 0 bases, and the junction held 6 bases outside the gene matches. Germline V gives CDR1 SQVTM, CDR2 ANQGSEA. Here the CDR3 reads CSGAGLAGDSTDTQYF. In DNA form, the CDR3 reads TGCAGCGGTGCGGGACTAGCGGGGGATAGCACAGATACGCAGTATTTT.

In this sample, this clone turned up once. The genes are TRBV28 and TRBJ2-7; D perhaps matches TRBD2 (6 bases). The V and J ends lost 6 bases and 3 bases respectively, with 27 bases between them. The CDR3 is 18 residues long. Germline values: CDR1 MDHEN, CDR2 SYDVKM. The CDR3 is CASSTPLQEKRVSYEQYF. In nucleotides, the CDR3 is TGTGCCAGCAGCACTCCCCTACAGGAAAAGCGGGTGAGCTACGAGCAGTACTTC.

This clone was observed a few times. The chain uses TRBV10-1 and TRBJ2-2, with 7 bases aligning to TRBD1. The trim removed 7 bases at V and 5 bases at J, leaving 7 bases unmatched. In germline, CDR1 is WNHNN, CDR2 SYGVQD (reference sequence). This CDR3 is 14 amino acids long. DNA for the CDR3: TGCGCCAGCAAAGGGGGCTTCGGAACCGGGGAGCTGTTTTTT. Its translation is CASKGGFGTGELFF.

The CDR3 nucleotides read TGTGCCAGCAGTGCCACGGGACACGGGACTAGCGGGAGGTCCACAGATACGCAGTATTTT. Translating gives CASSATGHGTSGRSTDTQYF. The genes are TRBV28 and TRBJ2-3; 15 bases align to TRBD2. This CDR3 is 20 amino acids long. V trimming: 5 bases; J trimming: 2 bases; junction bases outside the gene matches: 14. Germline V gene sequence: CDR1 MDHEN, CDR2 SYDVKM.